These T cell receptor beta chains were read from a single sample in a study of T cells after yellow fever vaccination. Each CDR3 protein gets one entry after TCRdb re-called the 5' RACE reads with MiXCR. Of about 580,000 distinct CDR3 sequences listed, roughly 17% are singletons. The sequenced sample was PBMCs, obtained less than 6 days after the first yellow fever vaccination. These receptors were collected from a man between 18 and 29 years old who received the YFV17D yellow fever vaccine. CDR3s include the opening cysteine and the closing phenylalanine or tryptophan. A D gene is named only where the DNA matches it firmly. Size is omitted from some rows. Given values are once, few, many or a class for expanded clones.

d_call clone_size j_call v_call cdr3_nt cdr3_aa
- few TRBJ2-2 TRBV7-2 TGTGCCAGCAGCTTAGGTCCTTTGGGGGGTCTGTTTTTT CASSLGPLGGLFF
TRBD1 few TRBJ2-5 TRBV18 TGTGCCAGCTCACCACTAACAGGGGTCCAAGAGACCCAGTACTTC CASSPLTGVQETQYF
TRBD2 few TRBJ2-5 TRBV28 TGTGCCAGCAGTTTTTGGCGGGGGGGTAAAGAGACCCAGTACTTC CASSFWRGGKETQYF
TRBD1 few TRBJ1-1 TRBV5-1 TGCGCCAGCAGCTTGCCGGGACAGGGATCCACTGAAGCTTTCTTT CASSLPGQGSTEAFF
- many TRBJ2-3 TRBV12-3/TRBV12-4 TGTGCCAGCAGTTCCCAAGCGATATACACAGATACGCAGTATTTT CASSSQAIYTDTQYF
- many TRBJ1-2 TRBV12-3/TRBV12-4 TGTGCCAGCAGTTTTCCAGGGTCCTTCGGCGGCTACACCTTC CASSFPGSFGGYTF
TRBD1 few TRBJ1-4 TRBV7-8 TGTGCCAGCAGCTTAGGCGCGGGACAGGGACGCGAAAAACTGTTTTTT CASSLGAGQGREKLFF
- few TRBJ1-6 TRBV15 TGTGCCACCAGATATACAGGGAAATCCTATAATTCACCCCTCCACTTT CATRYTGKSYNSPLHF
- - TRBJ1-5 TRBV9 TGTGCCAGCAGCCCTGGTTCTAGCAATCAGCCCCAGCATTTT CASSPGSSNQPQHF
- few TRBJ2-5 TRBV6-5 TGTGCCAGCAGTTACTTCGCCCGACAGAACCAAGAGACCCAGTACTTC CASSYFARQNQETQYF
TRBD1 - TRBJ2-7 TRBV20-1 TGCAGTGCCGCCCCCGGACAGGGTATCGACGAGCAGTACTTC CSAAPGQGIDEQYF
TRBD2 few TRBJ2-3 TRBV4-1 TGCGCCAGCAGCCAACGAGCTTTAGCGGGGGGCCGAAATACGCAGTATTTT CASSQRALAGGRNTQYF
TRBD2 few TRBJ2-3 TRBV20-1 TGCAGTGCTAGAGTAAGAGCGGGGGTTGCAGATACGCAGTATTTT CSARVRAGVADTQYF
- few TRBJ1-1 TRBV6-2/TRBV6-3 TGTGCCAGCAGTTCTGACATGGCCCCGCTGAACACTGAAGCTTTCTTT CASSSDMAPLNTEAFF
- many TRBJ2-5 TRBV5-1 TGCGCCAGCAGCGTTAAGGAGACCCAGTACTTC CASSVKETQYF
- few TRBJ2-2 TRBV12-3/TRBV12-4 TGTGCCAGCAGCCGACTATCCCCGGGCGGGGAGCTGTTTTTT CASSRLSPGGELFF
TRBD1 - TRBJ1-6 TRBV7-8 TGTGCCAGCATCCAGTTCGGGACAGGGTATAATTCACCCCTCCACTTT CASIQFGTGYNSPLHF
- few TRBJ2-5 TRBV3-1 TGTGCCAGCAGCCAAAGGTCGGGAGAGACCCAGTACTTC CASSQRSGETQYF
- few TRBJ1-6 TRBV4-2 TGTGCCAGCAGCCAAGATGCAGGGAATAATTCACCCCTCCACTTT CASSQDAGNNSPLHF
- few TRBJ1-4 TRBV6-5 TGTGCCAGCAGTTACCGACGGACAACTAATGAAAAACTGTTTTTT CASSYRRTTNEKLFF
- - TRBJ1-4 TRBV7-9 TGTGCCAGCAGCTCAGGGTCCGAAAAACTGTTTTTT CASSSGSEKLFF
- many TRBJ2-3 TRBV12-3/TRBV12-4 TGTGCCAGCAGTACAGATACGCAGTATTTT CASSTDTQYF
TRBD1 many TRBJ1-1 TRBV12-3/TRBV12-4 TGTGCCAGCAGTCGCCATGACAGGGCCGGGACTGAAGCTTTCTTT CASSRHDRAGTEAFF
TRBD1 many TRBJ1-2 TRBV5-1 TGCGCCAGCAGCTTTCGGGACAGCTATGGCTACACCTTC CASSFRDSYGYTF
- few TRBJ1-3 TRBV7-9 TGTGCCAGCAGCCAACAAATGGGGGGAAACACCATATATTTT CASSQQMGGNTIYF
- - TRBJ2-5 TRBV6-2/TRBV6-3 TGTGCCAGCAGTTATCCGACAGACAACGAGTACCAAGAGACCCAGTACTTC CASSYPTDNEYQETQYF
- - TRBJ2-3 TRBV5-1 TGCGCCAGCAGCTTGTTCTCATCGGGGTCCCCAGATACGCAGTATTTT CASSLFSSGSPDTQYF
TRBD2 - TRBJ2-3 TRBV7-7 TGTGCTAGCAGCTTAGGACTAGCGAGGTCAGATACGCAGTATTTT CASSLGLARSDTQYF
TRBD2 - TRBJ2-3 TRBV20-1 TGCAGTGCTCTCGGGACTAGCGGGGGCATGGTTACGCAGTATTTT CSALGTSGGMVTQYF